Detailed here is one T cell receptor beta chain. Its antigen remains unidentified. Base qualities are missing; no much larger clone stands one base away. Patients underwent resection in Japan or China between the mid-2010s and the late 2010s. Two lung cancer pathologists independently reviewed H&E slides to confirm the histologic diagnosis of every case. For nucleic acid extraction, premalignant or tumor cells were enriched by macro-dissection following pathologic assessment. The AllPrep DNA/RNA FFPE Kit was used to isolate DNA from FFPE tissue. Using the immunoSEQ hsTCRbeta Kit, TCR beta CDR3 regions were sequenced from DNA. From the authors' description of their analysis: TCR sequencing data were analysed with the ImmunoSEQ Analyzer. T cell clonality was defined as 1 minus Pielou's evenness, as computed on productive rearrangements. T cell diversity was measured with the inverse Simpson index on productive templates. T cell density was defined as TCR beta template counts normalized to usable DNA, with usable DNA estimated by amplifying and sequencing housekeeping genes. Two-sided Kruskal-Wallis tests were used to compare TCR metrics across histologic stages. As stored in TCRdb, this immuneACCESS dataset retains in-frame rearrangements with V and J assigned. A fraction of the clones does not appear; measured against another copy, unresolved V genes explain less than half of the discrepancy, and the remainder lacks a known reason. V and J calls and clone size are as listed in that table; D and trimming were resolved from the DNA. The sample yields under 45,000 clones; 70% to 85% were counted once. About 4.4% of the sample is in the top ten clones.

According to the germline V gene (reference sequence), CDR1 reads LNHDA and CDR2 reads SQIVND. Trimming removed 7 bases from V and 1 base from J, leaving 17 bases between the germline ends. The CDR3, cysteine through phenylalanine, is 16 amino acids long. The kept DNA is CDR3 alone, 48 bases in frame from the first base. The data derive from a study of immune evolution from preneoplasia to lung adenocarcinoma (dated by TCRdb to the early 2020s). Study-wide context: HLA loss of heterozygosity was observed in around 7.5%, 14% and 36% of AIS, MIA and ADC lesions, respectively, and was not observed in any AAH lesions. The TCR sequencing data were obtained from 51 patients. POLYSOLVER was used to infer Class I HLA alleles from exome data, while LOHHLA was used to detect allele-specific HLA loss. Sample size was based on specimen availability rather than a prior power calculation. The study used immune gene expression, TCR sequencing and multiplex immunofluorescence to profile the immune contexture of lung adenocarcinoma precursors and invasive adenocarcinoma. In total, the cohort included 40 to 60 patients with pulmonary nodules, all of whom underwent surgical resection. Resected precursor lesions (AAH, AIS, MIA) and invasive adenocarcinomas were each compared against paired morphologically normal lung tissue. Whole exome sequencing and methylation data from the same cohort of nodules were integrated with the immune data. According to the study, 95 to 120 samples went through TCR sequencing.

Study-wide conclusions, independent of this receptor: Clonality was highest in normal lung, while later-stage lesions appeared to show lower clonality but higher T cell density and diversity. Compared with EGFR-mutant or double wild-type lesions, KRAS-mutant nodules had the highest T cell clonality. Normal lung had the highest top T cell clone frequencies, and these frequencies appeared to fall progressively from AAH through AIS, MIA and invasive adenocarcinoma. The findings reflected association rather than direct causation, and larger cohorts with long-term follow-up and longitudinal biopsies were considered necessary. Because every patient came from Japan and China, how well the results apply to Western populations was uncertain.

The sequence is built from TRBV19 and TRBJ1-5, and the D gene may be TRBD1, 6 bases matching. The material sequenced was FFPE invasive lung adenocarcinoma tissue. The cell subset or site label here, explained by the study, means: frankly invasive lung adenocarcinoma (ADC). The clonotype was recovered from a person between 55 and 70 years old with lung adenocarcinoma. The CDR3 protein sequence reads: CASTLGGGRSNQPQHF. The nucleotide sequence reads TGTGCCAGTACCCTTGGGGGGGGCAGAAGCAATCAGCCCCAGCATTTT. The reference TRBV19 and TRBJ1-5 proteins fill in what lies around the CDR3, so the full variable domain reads DGGITQSPKYLFRKEGQNVTLSCEQNLNHDAMYWYRQDPGQGLRLIYYSQIVNDFQKGDIAEGYSVSREKKESFPLTVTSAQKNPTAFYLCASTLGGGRSNQPQHFGDGTRLSIL.